This TCR beta chain originates from a study of blood T cell repertoires in COVID-19. In the source study's methods: Reference gene primer amplification gave estimated nucleated cell counts. Clones were sequenced by immunoSEQ multiplex PCR, and TCRdb holds only the in-frame ones, with some missing. V and J calls and clone size are given by that table; D and trimming were obtained from the DNA. Found here are roughly 260,000 clones, about nine tenths of them singletons; the top ten hold more than 1%. The CDR3 contains 13 residues. V was trimmed by 5 bases and J by 5 bases, leaving 14 bases between them. The germline V gene has CDR1 SGHRS and CDR2 YFSETQ.

The gene calls are TRBV5-1 and TRBJ2-7; D perhaps matches TRBD2 (5 bases). This clonotype was obtained from a human donor in a cohort exposed to, infected with or recovered from COVID-19 (not recorded which). The donor label of this sample is uncertain. The sample was PBMCs or T cells enriched from blood (not recorded which). DNA for the CDR3: TGCGCCAGCAGGCTATACGAGGGTAACGAGCAGTACTTC. Translating it yields CASRLYEGNEQYF.